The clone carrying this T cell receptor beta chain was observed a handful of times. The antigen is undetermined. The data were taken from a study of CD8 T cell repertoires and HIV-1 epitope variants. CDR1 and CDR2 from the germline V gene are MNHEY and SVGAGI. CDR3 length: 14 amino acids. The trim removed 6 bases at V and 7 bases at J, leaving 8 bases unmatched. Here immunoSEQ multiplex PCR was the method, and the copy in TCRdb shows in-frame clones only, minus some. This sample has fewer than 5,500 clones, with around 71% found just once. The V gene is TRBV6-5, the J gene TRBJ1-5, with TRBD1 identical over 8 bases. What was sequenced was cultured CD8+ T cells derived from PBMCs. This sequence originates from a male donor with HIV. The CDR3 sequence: CASRSGQGKQPQHF. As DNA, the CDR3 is TGTGCCAGCAGATCCGGACAGGGAAAACAGCCCCAGCATTTT.